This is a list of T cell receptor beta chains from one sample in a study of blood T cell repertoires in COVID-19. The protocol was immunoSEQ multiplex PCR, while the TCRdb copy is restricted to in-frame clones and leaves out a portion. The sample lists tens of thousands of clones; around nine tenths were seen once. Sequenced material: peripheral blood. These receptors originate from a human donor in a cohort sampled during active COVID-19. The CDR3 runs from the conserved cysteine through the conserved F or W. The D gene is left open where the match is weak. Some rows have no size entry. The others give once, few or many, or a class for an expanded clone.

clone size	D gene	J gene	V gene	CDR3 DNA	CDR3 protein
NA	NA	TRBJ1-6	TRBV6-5	TGTGCCAGCAGACTAGCAGGGTATGGAGCACCCCTCCACTTT	CASRLAGYGAPLHF
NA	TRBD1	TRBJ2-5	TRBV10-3	TGTGCCACCACAGGGGGCCGGCAAGAGACCCAGTACTTC	CATTGGRQETQYF
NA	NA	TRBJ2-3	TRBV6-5	TGTGCCAGCAGGCGAGGGGGAACAGATACGCAGTATTTT	CASRRGGTDTQYF
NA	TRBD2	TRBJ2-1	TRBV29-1	TGCGCTGCCACGGGGGATCTAGCGGGGGTATCTAATGAGCAGTTCTTC	CAATGDLAGVSNEQFF
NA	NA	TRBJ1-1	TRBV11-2	TGTGCCAGCAGCTTCGGGGGCACTGAAGCTTTCTTT	CASSFGGTEAFF
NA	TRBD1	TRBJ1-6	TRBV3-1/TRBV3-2	TGTGCCAGCAGCCAAGACACAGGGGCCTATAATTCACCCCTCCACTTT	CASSQDTGAYNSPLHF
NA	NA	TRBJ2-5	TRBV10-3	TGTGCCATCAGTGAGTCCGACTACCAAGAGACCCAGTACTTC	CAISESDYQETQYF
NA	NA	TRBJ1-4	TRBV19	TGTGCCAGTAGTATGGGCGCTGCAACTAATGAAAAACTGTTTTTT	CASSMGAATNEKLFF
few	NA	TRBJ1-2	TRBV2	TGTGCCAGCAGTGAATACAGTTTTCCTAACTATGGCTACACCTTC	CASSEYSFPNYGYTF
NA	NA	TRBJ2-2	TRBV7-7	TGTGCTAGCAGCCGCGGACAGATGAACACCGGGGAGCTGTTTTTT	CASSRGQMNTGELFF
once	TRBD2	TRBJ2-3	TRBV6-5	TGTGCCAGCTTATTAGCGGGGGGGCCAGATACGCAGTATTTT	CASLLAGGPDTQYF
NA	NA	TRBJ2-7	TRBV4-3	TGCGCCAGCAGCCCAAGTACGGGTTACGAGCAGTACTTC	CASSPSTGYEQYF
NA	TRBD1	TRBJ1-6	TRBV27	TGTGCCAGCAGTTTATCAGGGACAGGTGGTAATTCACCCCTCCACTTT	CASSLSGTGGNSPLHF
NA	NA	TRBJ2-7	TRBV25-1	TGTGCCAGCAGCTATACAGACACACCCTACGAGCAGTACTTC	CASSYTDTPYEQYF
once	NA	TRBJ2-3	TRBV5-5	TGTGCCAGCAGCTTGAAGCGCACAGATACGCAGTATTTT	CASSLKRTDTQYF
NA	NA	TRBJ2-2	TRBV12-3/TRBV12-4	TGTGCCAGCATTCAACTCGGGGCCGGGGAGCTGTTTTTT	CASIQLGAGELFF
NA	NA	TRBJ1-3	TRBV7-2	TGTGCCAGCAGCTTAGTCGGGACAACCACGGCAGGAAACACCATATATTTT	CASSLVGTTTAGNTIYF
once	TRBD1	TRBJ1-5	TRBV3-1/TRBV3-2	TGTGCCAGCAGCCGAGGGGACAGTCTCAATCAGCCCCAGCATTTT	CASSRGDSLNQPQHF
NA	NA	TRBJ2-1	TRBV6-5	TGTGCCAGCAGGTCGGTCAATGAGCAGTTCTTC	CASRSVNEQFF
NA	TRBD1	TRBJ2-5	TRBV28	TGTGCCAGCAGTTCCGACAGGGGCGGGGAGACCCAGTACTTC	CASSSDRGGETQYF
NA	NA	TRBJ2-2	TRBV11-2	TGTGCCAGCAGCTTACTAGTCGGGGAGCTGTTTTTT	CASSLLVGELFF
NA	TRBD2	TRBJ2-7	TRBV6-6	TGTGCCACCCATCGGGGGGGTGCAACCTACGAGCAGTACTTC	CATHRGGATYEQYF
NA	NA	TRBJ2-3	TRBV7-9	TGTGCCAGCAGCTTGTGGGGGGACTTCACAGATACGCAGTATTTT	CASSLWGDFTDTQYF
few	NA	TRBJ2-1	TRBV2	TGTGCCAGCAGAGGTCTAGCCGCGGAGTTCTTC	CASRGLAAEFF
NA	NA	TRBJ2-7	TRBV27	TGTGCCAGCAGTTTATTTTCCTTGCCCACATTTGGGGGGGAGCAGTACTTC	CASSLFSLPTFGGEQYF
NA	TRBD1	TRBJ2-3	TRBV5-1	TGCGCCAGCAGCTTGGTACAGGGGAACACAGATACGCAGTATTTT	CASSLVQGNTDTQYF
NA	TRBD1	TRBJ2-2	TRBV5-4	TGTGCCGCGCGGACAGGGGGCCTCACCGGGGAGCTGTTTTTT	CAARTGGLTGELFF
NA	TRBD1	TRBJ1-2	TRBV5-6	TGTGCCAGCAGCTTGGACGGGACAGGGAGAGGCTACACCTTC	CASSLDGTGRGYTF
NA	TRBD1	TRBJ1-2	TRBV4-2	TGTGCCAGCAGCCAAGCCAGGACAGGGGTTTCCTATGGCTACACCTTC	CASSQARTGVSYGYTF
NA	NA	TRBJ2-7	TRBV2	TGTGCCAGCAGGGTAAATAGATACGAGCAGTACTTC	CASRVNRYEQYF
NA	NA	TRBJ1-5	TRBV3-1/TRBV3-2	TGTGCCAGCAGCCAAGGTGGCAGGTTCCAGCCCCAGCATTTT	CASSQGGRFQPQHF
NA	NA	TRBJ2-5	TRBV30	TGTGCCTGGAGGCGCGTAGCGGCTCAAGAGACCCAGTACTTC	CAWRRVAAQETQYF
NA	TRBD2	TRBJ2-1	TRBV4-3	TGCGCCAGCAGCCCTTCTATAAGCGGGGGGAACAATGAGCAGTTCTTC	CASSPSISGGNNEQFF
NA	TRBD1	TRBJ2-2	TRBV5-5	TGTGCCAGCAGCCCCCCGGGACAGGCGAACACCGGGGAGCTGTTTTTT	CASSPPGQANTGELFF
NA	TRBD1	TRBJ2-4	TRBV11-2	TGTGCCAGCAGCTTCGCGGACAGGGTGGGCATTCAGTACTTC	CASSFADRVGIQYF
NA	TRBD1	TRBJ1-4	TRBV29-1	TGCAGCGTTAAGGACAGGGAACTGTTTTTT	CSVKDRELFF
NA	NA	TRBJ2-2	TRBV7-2	TGTGCCAGCAGCCCGCAGGGCACCGGGGAGCTGTTTTTT	CASSPQGTGELFF
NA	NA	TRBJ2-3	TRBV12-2	TGTGCAAGTCGCTTTATGCCCGGACAGTTTGATACGCAGTATTTT	CASRFMPGQFDTQYF
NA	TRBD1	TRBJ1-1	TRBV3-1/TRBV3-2	TGTGCCAGCAGCCCGCAGGGGGCGAGCACTGAAGCTTTCTTT	CASSPQGASTEAFF
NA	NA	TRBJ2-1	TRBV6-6	TGTGCCAGCAGGTCGGGTAGCCTCGATGAGCAGTTCTTC	CASRSGSLDEQFF
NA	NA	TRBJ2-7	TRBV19	TGTGCCAGTAGTGTCGGTTCCAGGGCAACCTACGAGCAGTACTTC	CASSVGSRATYEQYF
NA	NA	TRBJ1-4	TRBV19	TGTGCCAGTAGTATGTGGCCCGAAAATGAAAAACTGTTTTTT	CASSMWPENEKLFF
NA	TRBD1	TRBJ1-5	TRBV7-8	TGTGCCAGCAGCTTAGAGGGACAGTCTAGCAATCAGCCCCAGCATTTT	CASSLEGQSSNQPQHF
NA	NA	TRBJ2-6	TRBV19	TGTGCCAGCAGTATAGGTTTAGGGGCAGGTCGTGCGGCCAACGTCCTGACTTTC	CASSIGLGAGRAANVLTF
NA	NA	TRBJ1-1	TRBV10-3	TGTGCCATCAGTGAGTCTGGCCCGAACACTGAAGCTTTCTTT	CAISESGPNTEAFF
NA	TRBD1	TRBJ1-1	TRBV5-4	TGTGCCAGCAGCCCAGCCGGACAGGGCCCCACGGGGAACACTGAAGCTTTCTTT	CASSPAGQGPTGNTEAFF
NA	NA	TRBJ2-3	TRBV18	TGTGCCAGCTCACCCGGGACATCGTACACAGATACGCAGTATTTT	CASSPGTSYTDTQYF
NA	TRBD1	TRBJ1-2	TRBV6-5	TGTGCCAGCAAAATACAGGGGCGGGCTTTATATGGCTACACCTTC	CASKIQGRALYGYTF
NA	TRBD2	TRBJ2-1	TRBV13	TGTGCCAGCAGCTTAGGCGGGCGGGGGGCCCGTGATGAGCAGTTCTTC	CASSLGGRGARDEQFF
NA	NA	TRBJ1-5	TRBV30	TGTGCCTGGAGTGAGGGGTTAGGTCAGCCCCAGCATTTT	CAWSEGLGQPQHF
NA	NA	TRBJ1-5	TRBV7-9	TGTGCCAGCAGCTTAGGGTACTCGGGGAGCAATCAGCCCCAGCATTTT	CASSLGYSGSNQPQHF
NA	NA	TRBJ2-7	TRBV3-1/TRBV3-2	TGTGCCAGCAGCCAAGTCGACGAGCAGTACTTC	CASSQVDEQYF
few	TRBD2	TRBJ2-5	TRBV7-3	TGTGCCAGCAGCTCCACGGGGAGGGGTAAACAAGAGACCCAGTACTTC	CASSSTGRGKQETQYF
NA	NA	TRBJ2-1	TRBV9	TGTGCCAGCAGCCTCAGAACGTCCCATGAGCAGTTCTTC	CASSLRTSHEQFF
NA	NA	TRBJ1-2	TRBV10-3	TGTGCCATCAGTGAGAACCTTGGCATCTATGGCTACACCTTC	CAISENLGIYGYTF